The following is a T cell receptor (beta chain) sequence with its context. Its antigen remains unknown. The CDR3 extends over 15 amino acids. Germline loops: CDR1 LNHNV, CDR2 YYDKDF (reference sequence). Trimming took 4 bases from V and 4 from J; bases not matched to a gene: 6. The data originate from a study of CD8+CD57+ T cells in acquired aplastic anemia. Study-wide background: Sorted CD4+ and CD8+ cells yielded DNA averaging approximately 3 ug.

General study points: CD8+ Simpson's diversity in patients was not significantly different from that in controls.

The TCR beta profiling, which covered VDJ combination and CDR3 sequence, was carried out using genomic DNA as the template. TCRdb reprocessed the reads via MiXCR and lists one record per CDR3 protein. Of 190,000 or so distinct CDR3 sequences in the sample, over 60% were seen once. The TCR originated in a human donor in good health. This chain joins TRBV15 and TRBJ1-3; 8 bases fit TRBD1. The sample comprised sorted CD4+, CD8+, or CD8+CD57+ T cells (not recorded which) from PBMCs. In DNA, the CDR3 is TGTGCCACCAGCAAAGAGACAGGGGCAGGAAACACCATATATTTT. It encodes CATSKETGAGNTIYF.